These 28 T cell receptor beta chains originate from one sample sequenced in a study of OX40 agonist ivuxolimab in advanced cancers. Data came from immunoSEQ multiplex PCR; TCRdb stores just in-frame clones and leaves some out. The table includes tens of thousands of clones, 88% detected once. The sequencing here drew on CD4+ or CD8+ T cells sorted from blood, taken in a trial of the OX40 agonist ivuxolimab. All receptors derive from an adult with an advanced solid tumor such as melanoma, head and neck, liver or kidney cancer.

The CDR3 reads CASRDGTLTNYGYTF. The CDR3 nucleotides read TGCGCCAGCAGGGACGGGACACTTACTAACTATGGCTACACCTTC. The chain uses TRBV5-1 and TRBJ1-2; D is perhaps TRBD1 (6 bases). This CDR3 is 15 amino acids long. V lost 5 bases and J 0 bases, leaving 14 bases between the germline ends. The germline V gene has CDR1 SGHRS and CDR2 YFSETQ.

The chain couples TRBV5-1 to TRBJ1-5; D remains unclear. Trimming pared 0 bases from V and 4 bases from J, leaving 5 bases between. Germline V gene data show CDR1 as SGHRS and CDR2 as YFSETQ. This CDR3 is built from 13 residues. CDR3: CASSLGQNQPQHF. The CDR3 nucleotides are TGCGCCAGCAGCTTGGGGCAGAATCAGCCCCAGCATTTT.

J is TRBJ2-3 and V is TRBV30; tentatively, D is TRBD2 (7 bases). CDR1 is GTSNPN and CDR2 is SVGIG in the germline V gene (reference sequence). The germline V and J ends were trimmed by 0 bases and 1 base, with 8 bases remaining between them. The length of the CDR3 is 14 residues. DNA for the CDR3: TGTGCCTGGAGTGTAGGGGGGGGCACAGATACGCAGTATTTT. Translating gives CAWSVGGGTDTQYF.

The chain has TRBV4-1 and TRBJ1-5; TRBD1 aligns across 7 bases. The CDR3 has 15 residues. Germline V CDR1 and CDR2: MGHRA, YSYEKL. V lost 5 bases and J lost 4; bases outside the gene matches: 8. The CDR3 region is CASSGRQGKNQPQHF. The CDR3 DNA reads TGCGCCAGCAGCGGCCGACAGGGTAAGAATCAGCCCCAGCATTTT.

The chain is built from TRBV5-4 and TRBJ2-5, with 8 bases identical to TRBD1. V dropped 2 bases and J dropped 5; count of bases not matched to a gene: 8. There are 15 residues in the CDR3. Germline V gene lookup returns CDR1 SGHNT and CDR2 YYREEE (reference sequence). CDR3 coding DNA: TGTGCCAGCAGCTTTGTCCAGGGGGCAGCTGAGACCCAGTACTTC. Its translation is CASSFVQGAAETQYF.

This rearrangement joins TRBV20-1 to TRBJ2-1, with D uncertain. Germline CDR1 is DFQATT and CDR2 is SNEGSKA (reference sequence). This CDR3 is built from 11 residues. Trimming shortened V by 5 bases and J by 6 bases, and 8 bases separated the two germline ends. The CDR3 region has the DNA TGCAGTGCTGTCGTCGCCAATGAGCAGTTCTTC. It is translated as CSAVVANEQFF.

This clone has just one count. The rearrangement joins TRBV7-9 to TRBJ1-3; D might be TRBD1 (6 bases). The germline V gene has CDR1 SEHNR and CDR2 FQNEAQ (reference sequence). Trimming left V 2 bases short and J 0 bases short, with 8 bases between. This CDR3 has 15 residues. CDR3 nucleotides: TGTGCCAGCAGCTTAAGGGGGTCCTCTGGAAACACCATATATTTT. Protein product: CASSLRGSSGNTIYF.

In DNA form, the CDR3 reads TGTGCCAGCAGCTCCCCATCTCCGGAGGGTTCCTACGAGCAGTACTTC. Translation: CASSSPSPEGSYEQYF. The gene calls are TRBV7-2 and TRBJ2-7; tentative D call: TRBD2 (6 bases). The ends were cut back, 4 bases at V and 1 base at J, with 17 bases in the middle. The CDR3 is 16 residues long. Germline loops: CDR1 SGHTA, CDR2 FQGNSA.

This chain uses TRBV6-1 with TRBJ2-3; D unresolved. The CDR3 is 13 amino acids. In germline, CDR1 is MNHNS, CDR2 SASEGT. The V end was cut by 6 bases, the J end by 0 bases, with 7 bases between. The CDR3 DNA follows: TGTGCCAGCAGGTCGGGCAGCACAGATACGCAGTATTTT. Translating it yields CASRSGSTDTQYF.

The CDR3 bases are TGTGCCGGAGACCTTACCGGGTATACGCAGTATTTT. Its translation: CAGDLTGYTQYF. This rearrangement joins TRBV30 to TRBJ2-3, with no clear D. Germline V lookup: CDR1 GTSNPN, CDR2 SVGIG (reference sequence). The V and J ends lost 8 bases and 7 bases respectively, with 16 bases between them. This CDR3 is built from 12 residues.

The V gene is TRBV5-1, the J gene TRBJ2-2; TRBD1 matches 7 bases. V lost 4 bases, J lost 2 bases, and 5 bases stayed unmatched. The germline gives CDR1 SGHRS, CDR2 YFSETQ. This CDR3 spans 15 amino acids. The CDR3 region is CASSPGTANTGELFF. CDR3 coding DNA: TGCGCCAGCAGCCCAGGGACAGCCAACACCGGGGAGCTGTTTTTT.

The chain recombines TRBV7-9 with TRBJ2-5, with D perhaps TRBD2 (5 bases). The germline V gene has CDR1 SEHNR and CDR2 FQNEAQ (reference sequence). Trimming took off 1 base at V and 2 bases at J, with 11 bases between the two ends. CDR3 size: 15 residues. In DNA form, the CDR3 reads TGTGCCAGCAGCTTAGAGGCTAGCCCTCAAGAGACCCAGTACTTC. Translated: CASSLEASPQETQYF.

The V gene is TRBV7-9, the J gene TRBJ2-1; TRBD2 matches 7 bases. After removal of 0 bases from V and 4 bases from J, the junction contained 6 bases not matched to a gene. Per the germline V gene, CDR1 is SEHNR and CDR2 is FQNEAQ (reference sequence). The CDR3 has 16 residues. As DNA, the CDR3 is TGTGCCAGCAGCTTAGCGGGCGGGAGAAGGTACAATGAGCAGTTCTTC. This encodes CASSLAGGRRYNEQFF.

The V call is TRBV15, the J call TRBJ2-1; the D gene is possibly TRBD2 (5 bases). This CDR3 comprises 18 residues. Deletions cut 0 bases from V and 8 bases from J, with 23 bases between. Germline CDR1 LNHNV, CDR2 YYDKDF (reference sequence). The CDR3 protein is CATSRDLLSIGVIYEQFF. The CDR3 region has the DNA TGTGCCACCAGCAGAGATCTGTTGAGTATCGGGGTAATTTATGAGCAGTTCTTC. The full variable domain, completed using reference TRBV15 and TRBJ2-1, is DAMVIQNPRYQVTQFGKPVTLSCSQTLNHNVMYWYQQKSSQAPKLLFHYYDKDFNNEADTPDNFQSRRPNTSFCFLDIRSPGLGDTAMYLCATSRDLLSIGVIYEQFFGPGTRLTVL.

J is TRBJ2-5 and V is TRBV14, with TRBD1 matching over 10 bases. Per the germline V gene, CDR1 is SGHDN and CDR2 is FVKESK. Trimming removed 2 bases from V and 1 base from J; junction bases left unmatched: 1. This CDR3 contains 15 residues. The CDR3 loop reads CASSQWTGGQETQYF. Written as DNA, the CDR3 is TGTGCCAGCAGCCAATGGACAGGGGGCCAAGAGACCCAGTACTTC.

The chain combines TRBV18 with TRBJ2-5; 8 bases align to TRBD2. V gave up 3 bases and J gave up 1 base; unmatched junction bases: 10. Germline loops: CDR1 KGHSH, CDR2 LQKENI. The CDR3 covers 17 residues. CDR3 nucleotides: TGTGCCAGCTCACCCCGGGGGGGCCTCGGTGCCCAAGAGACCCAGTACTTC. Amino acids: CASSPRGGLGAQETQYF.

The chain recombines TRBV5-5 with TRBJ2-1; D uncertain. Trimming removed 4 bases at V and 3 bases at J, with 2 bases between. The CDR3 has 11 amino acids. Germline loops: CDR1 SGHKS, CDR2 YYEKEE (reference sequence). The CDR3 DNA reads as TGTGCCAGCAGCATCTACAATGAGCAGTTCTTC. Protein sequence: CASSIYNEQFF. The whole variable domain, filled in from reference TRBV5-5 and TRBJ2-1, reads DAGVTQSPTHLIKTRGQQVTLRCSPISGHKSVSWYQQVLGQGPQFIFQYYEKEERGRGNFPDRFSARQFPNYSSELNVNALLLGDSALYLCASSIYNEQFFGPGTRLTVL.

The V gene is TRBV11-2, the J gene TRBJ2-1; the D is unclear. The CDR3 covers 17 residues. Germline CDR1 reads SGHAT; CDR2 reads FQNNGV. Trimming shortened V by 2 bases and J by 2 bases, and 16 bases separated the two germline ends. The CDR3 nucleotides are TGTGCCAGCAGCTTATTTTCTGCTAGGTCGGCCTACAATGAGCAGTTCTTC. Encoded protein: CASSLFSARSAYNEQFF.

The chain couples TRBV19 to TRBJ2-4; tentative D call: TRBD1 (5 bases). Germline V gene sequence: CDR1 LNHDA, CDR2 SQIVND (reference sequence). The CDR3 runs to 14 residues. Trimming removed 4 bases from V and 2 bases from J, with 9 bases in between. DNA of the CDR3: TGTGCCAGTAGTAACCAGGGCACCAAAAACATTCAGTACTTC. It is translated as CASSNQGTKNIQYF.

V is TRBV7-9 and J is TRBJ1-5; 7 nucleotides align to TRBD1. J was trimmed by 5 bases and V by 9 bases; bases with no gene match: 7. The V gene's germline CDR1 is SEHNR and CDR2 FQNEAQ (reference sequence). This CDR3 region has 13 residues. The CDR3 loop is CASKQGSDQPQHF. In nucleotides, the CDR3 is TGTGCCAGTAAACAGGGGTCGGATCAGCCCCAGCATTTT.

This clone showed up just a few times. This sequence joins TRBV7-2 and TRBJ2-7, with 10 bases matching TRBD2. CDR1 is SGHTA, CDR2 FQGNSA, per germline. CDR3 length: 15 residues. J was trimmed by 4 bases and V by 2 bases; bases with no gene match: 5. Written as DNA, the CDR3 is TGTGCCAGCAGCTTACGGACTAGCGGTTTTTACGAGCAGTACTTC. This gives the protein CASSLRTSGFYEQYF.

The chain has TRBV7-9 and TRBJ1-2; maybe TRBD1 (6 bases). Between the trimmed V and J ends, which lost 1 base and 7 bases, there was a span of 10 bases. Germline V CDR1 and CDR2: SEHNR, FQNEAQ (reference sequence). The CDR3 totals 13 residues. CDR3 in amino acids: CASSLGGARGYTF. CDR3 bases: TGTGCCAGCAGCTTAGGGGGGGCGCGTGGCTACACCTTC.

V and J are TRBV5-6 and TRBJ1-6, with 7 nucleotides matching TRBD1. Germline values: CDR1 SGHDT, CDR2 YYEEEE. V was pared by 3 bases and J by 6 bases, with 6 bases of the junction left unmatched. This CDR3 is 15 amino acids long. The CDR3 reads CASSYYDRVNSPLHF. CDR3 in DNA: TGTGCCAGCAGCTATTATGACAGGGTTAATTCACCCCTCCACTTT.

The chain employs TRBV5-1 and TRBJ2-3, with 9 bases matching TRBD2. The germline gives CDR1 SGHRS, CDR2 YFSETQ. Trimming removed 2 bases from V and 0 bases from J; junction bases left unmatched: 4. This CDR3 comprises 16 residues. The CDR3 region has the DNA TGCGCCAGCAGCTTCCTAGCGGGGACTAGCACAGATACGCAGTATTTT. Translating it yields CASSFLAGTSTDTQYF.

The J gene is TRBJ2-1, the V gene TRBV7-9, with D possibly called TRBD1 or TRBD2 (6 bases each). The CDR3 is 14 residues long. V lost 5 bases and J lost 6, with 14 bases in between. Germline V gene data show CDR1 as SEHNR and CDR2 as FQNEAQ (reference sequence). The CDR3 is CASSAAGHPNEQFF. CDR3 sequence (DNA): TGTGCCAGCAGCGCCGCGGGACACCCCAATGAGCAGTTCTTC.

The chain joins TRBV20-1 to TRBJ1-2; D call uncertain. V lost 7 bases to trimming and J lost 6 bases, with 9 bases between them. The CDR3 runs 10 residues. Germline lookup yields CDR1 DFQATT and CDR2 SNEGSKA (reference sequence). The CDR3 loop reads CSVQANGYTF. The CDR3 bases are TGCAGTGTTCAGGCCAATGGCTACACCTTC.

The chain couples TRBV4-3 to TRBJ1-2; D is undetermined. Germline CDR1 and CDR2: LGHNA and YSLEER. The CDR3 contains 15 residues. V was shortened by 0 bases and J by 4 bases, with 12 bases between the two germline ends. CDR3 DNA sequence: TGCGCCAGCAGCCAAGACCCCACGGGTCTCTATGGCTACACCTTC. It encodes CASSQDPTGLYGYTF.

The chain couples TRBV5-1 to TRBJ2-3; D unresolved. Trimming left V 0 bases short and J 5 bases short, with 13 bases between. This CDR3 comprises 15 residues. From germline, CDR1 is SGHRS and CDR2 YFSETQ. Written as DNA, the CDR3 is TGCGCCAGCAGCTTGGCGACCGCGCCGGGAGATACGCAGTATTTT. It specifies CASSLATAPGDTQYF.